Reported below is one T cell receptor (beta chain). The germline V gene has CDR1 MNHNY and CDR2 SVGAGI (reference sequence). The V end was cut by 6 bases, the J end by 0 bases, with 12 bases between. This CDR3 region has 16 residues. The data belong to a study of shared T cell receptors in the human thymus. Clones were read by immunoSEQ multiplex PCR, and TCRdb kept only the in-frame ones, dropping some. The table has 55,000 to 75,000 clones, 90% to 95% seen once. The chain has TRBV6-6 and TRBJ1-6; TRBD1 might be the D (5 bases). The sample was thymocytes. This clonotype was obtained from a human donor. The CDR3 bases are TGTGCCAGCAGCCTGACAGAGAGCTCCTATAATTCACCCCTCCACTTT. Its protein is CASSLTESSYNSPLHF.